The sequence of this T cell receptor (beta chain) was determined in a study of blood T cell repertoires in COVID-19. About the research overall: Acute and convalescent COVID-19 specimens originated in the United States, Italy and Spain.

The assay was immunoSEQ multiplex PCR, and TCRdb's table has in-frame clones only and misses some. The sample shows 340,000 or so clones, about 83% of them seen only once. As for this clone: Within the sample, other DNA sequences also encode this same CDR3.

Germline CDR1 reads LGHDT; CDR2 reads YNNKEL (reference sequence). CDR3 length equals 14 residues. V dropped 1 base and J dropped 4 bases, with 7 bases sitting between them. The V and J genes are TRBV3-1 (or the pseudogene TRBV3-2) and TRBJ2-2; possibly TRBD2 for D (5 bases). Sequencing was done on a sample of peripheral blood. The receptor was isolated from a man younger than 45 with active or convalescent COVID-19. DNA for the CDR3: TGTGCCAGCAGCCAAGGACGGGGCACCGGGGAGCTGTTTTTT. Amino acids: CASSQGRGTGELFF.